The text below deals with one T cell receptor (beta chain). Its target is not known. This record comes from a study of shared clonotypes between healthy human individuals. Study overall: Three plates each covered CD4 naive and memory; CD8 naive two, CD8 memory one. The study's findings and limits: Generation probabilities of non-shared clonotypes were lower (relative to those shared by all four donors).

Sorted-subset replicate PCR reactions contained roughly 200 ng DNA, corresponding to about 30,000 T cell genomes. In the original analysis: Without quality scores, immunoSEQ junctional reads could not be filtered like full-length reads. The table came from immunoSEQ multiplex PCR; TCRdb's copy has only in-frame clones and leaves some out. V and J calls and clone size come straight from that table; D and trimming were deduced from the DNA. The profile covers a few million clones, with just over 90% appearing a single time and about 0.41% taken by the ten largest. The CDR3 has 16 residues. Germline loops: CDR1 SGHRS, CDR2 YFSETQ. V dropped 0 bases and J dropped 0; count of bases not matched to a gene: 4.

Sequencing was carried out using naive CD4+ T cells from PBMCs. Indicated subset: CD45RA+ positively selected. This TCR derives from a man in his late teens or twenties in good health. Some clones in this sample may be carry-over from other donors' samples. The gene calls are TRBV5-1 and TRBJ1-1; 8 bases line up with TRBD1. The CDR3 loop is CASSLGARGLNTEAFF. The CDR3 bases are TGCGCCAGCAGCTTGGGGGCCAGGGGGCTGAACACTGAAGCTTTCTTT.